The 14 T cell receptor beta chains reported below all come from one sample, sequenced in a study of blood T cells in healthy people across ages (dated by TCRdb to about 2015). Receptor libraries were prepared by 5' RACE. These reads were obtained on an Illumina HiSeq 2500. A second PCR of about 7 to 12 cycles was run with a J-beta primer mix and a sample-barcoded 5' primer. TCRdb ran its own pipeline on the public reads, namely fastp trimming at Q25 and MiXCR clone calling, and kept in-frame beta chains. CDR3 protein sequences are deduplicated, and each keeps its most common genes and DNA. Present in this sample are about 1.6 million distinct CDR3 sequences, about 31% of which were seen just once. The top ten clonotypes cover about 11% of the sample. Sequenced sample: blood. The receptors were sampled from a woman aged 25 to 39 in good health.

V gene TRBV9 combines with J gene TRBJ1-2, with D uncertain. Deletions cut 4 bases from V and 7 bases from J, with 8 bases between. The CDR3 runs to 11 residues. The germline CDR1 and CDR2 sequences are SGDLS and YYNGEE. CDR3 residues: CASSREGGYTF. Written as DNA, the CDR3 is TGTGCCAGCAGCAGAGAGGGTGGCTACACCTTC.

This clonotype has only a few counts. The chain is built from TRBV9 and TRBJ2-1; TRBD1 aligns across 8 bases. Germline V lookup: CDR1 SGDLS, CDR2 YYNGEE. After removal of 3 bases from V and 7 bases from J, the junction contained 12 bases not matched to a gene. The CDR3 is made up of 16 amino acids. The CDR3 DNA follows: TGTGCCAGCAGCGCCAAACAGCCGCAGGGGGCGAATGAGCAGTTCTTC. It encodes CASSAKQPQGANEQFF.

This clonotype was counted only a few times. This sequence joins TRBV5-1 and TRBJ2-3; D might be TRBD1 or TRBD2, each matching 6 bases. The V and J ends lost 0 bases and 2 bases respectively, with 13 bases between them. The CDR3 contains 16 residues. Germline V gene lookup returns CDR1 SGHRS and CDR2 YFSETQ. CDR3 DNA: TGCGCCAGCAGCTTGGCCGGGGGCCCCACCACAGATACGCAGTATTTT. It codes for CASSLAGGPTTDTQYF.

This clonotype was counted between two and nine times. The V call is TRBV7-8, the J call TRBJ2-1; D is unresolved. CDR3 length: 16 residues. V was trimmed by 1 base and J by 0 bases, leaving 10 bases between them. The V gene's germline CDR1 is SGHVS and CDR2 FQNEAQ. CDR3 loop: CASSLGRKSSYNEQFF. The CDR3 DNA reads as TGTGCCAGCAGCTTAGGGCGTAAGAGCTCCTACAATGAGCAGTTCTTC.

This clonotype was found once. The CDR3 loop reads CASSHSLVRADTQYF. The DNA of the CDR3 is TGTGCCAGCAGCCATTCACTAGTCCGCGCAGATACGCAGTATTTT. J is TRBJ2-3 and V is TRBV12-3 or TRBV12-4, with D possibly TRBD2 on 5 matching bases. The CDR3 extends over 15 amino acids. V was trimmed by 6 bases and J by 4 bases, leaving 17 bases between them.

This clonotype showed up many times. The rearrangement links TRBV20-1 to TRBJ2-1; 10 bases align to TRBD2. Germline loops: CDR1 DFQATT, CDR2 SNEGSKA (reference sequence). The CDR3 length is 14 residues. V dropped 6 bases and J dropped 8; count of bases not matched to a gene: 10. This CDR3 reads CSARGLAVDHEQFF. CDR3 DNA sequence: TGCAGTGCCCGAGGACTAGCGGTTGACCATGAGCAGTTCTTC.

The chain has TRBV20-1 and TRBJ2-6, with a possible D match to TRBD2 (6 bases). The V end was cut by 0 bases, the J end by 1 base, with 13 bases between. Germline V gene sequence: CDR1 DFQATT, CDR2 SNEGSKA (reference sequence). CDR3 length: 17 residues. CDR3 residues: CSARDRRVESGANVLTF. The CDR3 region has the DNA TGCAGTGCTAGAGATAGGAGGGTGGAGTCTGGGGCCAACGTCCTGACTTTC.

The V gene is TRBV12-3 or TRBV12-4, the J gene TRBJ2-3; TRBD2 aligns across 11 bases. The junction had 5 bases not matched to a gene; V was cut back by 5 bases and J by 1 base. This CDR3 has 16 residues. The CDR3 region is CASSPTTSGGTDTQYF. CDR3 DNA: TGTGCCAGCAGTCCCACGACTAGCGGGGGCACAGATACGCAGTATTTT.

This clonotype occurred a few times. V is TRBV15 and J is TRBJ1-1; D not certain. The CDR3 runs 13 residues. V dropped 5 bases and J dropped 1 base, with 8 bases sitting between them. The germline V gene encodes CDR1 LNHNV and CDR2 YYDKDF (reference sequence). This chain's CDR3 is CATSSQENTEAFF. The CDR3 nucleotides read TGTGCCACCAGCTCCCAAGAGAACACTGAAGCTTTCTTT.

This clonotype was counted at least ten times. DNA of the CDR3: TGCAGCGGAACAGGCAACACTGAAGCTTTCTTT. Protein: CSGTGNTEAFF. The rearrangement links TRBV29-1 to TRBJ1-1; D is perhaps TRBD1 (5 bases). Trimming shortened V by 7 bases and J by 2 bases, and 8 bases separated the two germline ends. The CDR3 contains 11 residues. In germline, CDR1 is SQVTM, CDR2 ANQGSEA.

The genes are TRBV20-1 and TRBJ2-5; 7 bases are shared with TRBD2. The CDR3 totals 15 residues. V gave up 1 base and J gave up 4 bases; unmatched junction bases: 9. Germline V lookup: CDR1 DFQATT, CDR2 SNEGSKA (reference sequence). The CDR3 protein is CSARAEGRVTETQYF. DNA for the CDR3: TGCAGTGCTAGAGCCGAGGGGAGGGTGACAGAGACCCAGTACTTC.

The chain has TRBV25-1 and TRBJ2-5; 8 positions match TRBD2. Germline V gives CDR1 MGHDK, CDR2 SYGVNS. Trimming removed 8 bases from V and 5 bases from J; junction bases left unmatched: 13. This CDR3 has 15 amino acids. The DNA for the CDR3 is TGTGCCAGCGTAGATACTAGCGGACTAAGGGAGACCCAGTACTTC. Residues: CASVDTSGLRETQYF.

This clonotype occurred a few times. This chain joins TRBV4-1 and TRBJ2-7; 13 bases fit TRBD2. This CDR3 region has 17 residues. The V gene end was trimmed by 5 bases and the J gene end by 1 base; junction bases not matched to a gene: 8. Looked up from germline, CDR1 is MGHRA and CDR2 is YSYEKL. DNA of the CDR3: TGCGCCAGCAGCTCGGGACTAGCGGGATTGAGTTCCTACGAGCAGTACTTC. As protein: CASSSGLAGLSSYEQYF.

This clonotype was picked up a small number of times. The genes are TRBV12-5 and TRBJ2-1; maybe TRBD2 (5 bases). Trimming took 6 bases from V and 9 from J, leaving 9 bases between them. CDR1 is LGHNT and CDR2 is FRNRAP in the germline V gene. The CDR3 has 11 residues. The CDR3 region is CASGTGIEQFF. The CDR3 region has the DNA TGTGCTAGTGGAACGGGAATTGAGCAGTTCTTC.